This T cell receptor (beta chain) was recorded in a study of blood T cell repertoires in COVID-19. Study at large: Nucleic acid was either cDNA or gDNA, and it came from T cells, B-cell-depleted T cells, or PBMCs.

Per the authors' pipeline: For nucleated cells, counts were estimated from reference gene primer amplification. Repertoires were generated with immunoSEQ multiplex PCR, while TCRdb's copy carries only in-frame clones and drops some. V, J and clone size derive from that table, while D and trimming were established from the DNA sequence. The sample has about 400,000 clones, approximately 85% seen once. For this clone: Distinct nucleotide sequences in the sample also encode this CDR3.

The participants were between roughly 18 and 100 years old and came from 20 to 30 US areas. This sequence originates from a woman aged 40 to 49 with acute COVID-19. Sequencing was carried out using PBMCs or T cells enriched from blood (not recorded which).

In nucleotides, the CDR3 is TGTGCCAGCAGCTTAGGTCGGAGCACAGATACGCAGTATTTT. Encoded protein: CASSLGRSTDTQYF. This chain links TRBV13 with TRBJ2-3; D gene ambiguous. The CDR3 has 14 residues. V was shortened by 0 bases and J by 0 bases, with 4 bases between the two germline ends. Germline V gives CDR1 PRHDT, CDR2 FYEKMQ (reference sequence).